The 14 T cell receptor beta chains given below trace back to one sample, sequenced in a study of cytomegalovirus exposure and HLA in healthy donors. Sequenced by immunoSEQ multiplex PCR; TCRdb stores in-frame clones only, minus some. Found here are hundreds of thousands of clones, roughly 90% of them singletons; the top ten hold roughly 0.75%. Sequenced: PBMCs. The origin of the receptors is a woman younger than 35 in good health and CMV-seronegative.

The chain employs TRBV6-1 and TRBJ1-2, with TRBD1 matching over 7 bases. With V trimmed by 6 bases and J by 6 bases, 7 bases remained unmatched. Germline V CDR1 and CDR2: MNHNS, SASEGT. This CDR3 is 13 amino acids long. The CDR3 DNA sequence: TGTGCCAGCAGCGGGACAGCCGTTAATGGCTACACCTTC. It specifies CASSGTAVNGYTF.

V is TRBV6-6 and J is TRBJ1-1; perhaps TRBD1 as D (6 bases). Trimming shortened V by 5 bases and J by 7 bases, and 14 bases separated the two germline ends. The length of the CDR3 is 13 residues. Germline CDR1 is MNHNY and CDR2 is SVGAGI (reference sequence). The CDR3 DNA is TGTGCCAGCAGTGGGAGACAGGTTCTTGAAGCTTTCTTT. Protein product: CASSGRQVLEAFF.

CDR3 sequence: CASRRGSNQPQHF. The CDR3 DNA reads TGCGCCAGCCGACGAGGGAGCAATCAGCCCCAGCATTTT. The rearrangement uses TRBV4-1 and TRBJ1-5; D unresolved. From germline, CDR1 is MGHRA and CDR2 YSYEKL. V dropped 8 bases and J dropped 1 base, with 9 bases sitting between them. This CDR3 has 13 amino acids.

This clone was seen more than once but under ten times. V usage is TRBV30 and J usage is TRBJ1-1; 7 nucleotides line up with TRBD1. Germline V gives CDR1 GTSNPN, CDR2 SVGIG (reference sequence). J lost 5 bases, V lost 0 bases, and 6 bases had no gene match. This CDR3 comprises 14 residues. CDR3 nucleotides: TGTGCCTGGAGTGTTAAGGGGGCAGCGACTGAAGCTTTCTTT. Amino acids: CAWSVKGAATEAFF.

The J gene is TRBJ1-1, the V gene TRBV4-1; TRBD1 matches at 7 bases. The CDR3 contains 14 residues. The J segment lost 8 bases and the V segment lost 4 bases, leaving 10 bases of the junction unmatched. In germline, CDR1 is MGHRA, CDR2 YSYEKL. CDR3 sequence (DNA): TGCGCCAGCAGCCCTACAACGGGGACAGAAGAAGCTTTCTTT. It specifies CASSPTTGTEEAFF.

In its sample, this clone was seen a few times. The chain couples TRBV4-1 to TRBJ2-7; TRBD2 aligns across 9 bases. This CDR3 has 15 amino acids. Germline CDR1 and CDR2: MGHRA and YSYEKL. The V segment lost 1 base and the J segment 4 bases; nucleotides outside the gene matches: 5. Written as DNA, the CDR3 is TGCGCCAGCAGCCAAGCCGGCGGGGGGGCGTACGAGCAGTACTTC. As protein: CASSQAGGGAYEQYF.

In this sample, this clone turned up once. This sequence joins TRBV7-8 and TRBJ1-2; 11 bases are a match to TRBD1. The CDR3 contains 15 residues. Trimming cost V 5 bases and J 8 bases; bases outside gene matches: 10. CDR1 and CDR2 from the germline V gene are SGHVS and FQNEAQ. The CDR3 is CASSPGTGGPRGYTF. DNA for the CDR3: TGTGCCAGCAGCCCCGGGACAGGGGGGCCCAGAGGCTACACCTTC.

This rearrangement joins TRBV28 to TRBJ1-5; 9 nucleotides agree with TRBD1. From germline, CDR1 is MDHEN and CDR2 SYDVKM. The V segment lost 2 bases and the J segment 2 bases; nucleotides outside the gene matches: 4. This CDR3 has 16 amino acids. As DNA, the CDR3 is TGTGCCAGCAGTTTAACCCGACAGGGGGGCAATCAGCCCCAGCATTTT. Amino acids: CASSLTRQGGNQPQHF.

The CDR3, as DNA: TGTGCCAGCAGTTTAGGAGCGTATGAGCAGTTCTTC. Its translation: CASSLGAYEQFF. This sequence joins TRBV27 and TRBJ2-1, with unresolved D. Trimming shortened V by 2 bases and J by 8 bases, and 7 bases separated the two germline ends. Looked up from germline, CDR1 is MNHEY and CDR2 is SMNVEV (reference sequence). CDR3 size: 12 residues.

This clone came up a few times. This chain links TRBV2 with TRBJ2-7, with D perhaps matching TRBD1 (5 bases). The germline V and J ends were trimmed by 7 bases and 2 bases, with 15 bases remaining between them. The CDR3 runs 14 residues. CDR1 and CDR2 (germline): SNHLY, FYNNEI. The CDR3 nucleotides read TGTGCCAGCACCCCAGGGATCGAGACCTACGAGCAGTACTTC. Encoded protein: CASTPGIETYEQYF. Full variable domain (remainder filled in from reference TRBV2 and TRBJ2-7): EPEVTQTPSHQVTQMGQEVILRCVPISNHLYFYWYRQILGQKVEFLVSFYNNEISEKSEIFDDQFSVERPDGSNFTLKIRSTKLEDSAMYFCASTPGIETYEQYFGPGTRLTVT.

The rearrangement joins TRBV7-9 to TRBJ1-1; D possibly corresponds to TRBD1 (6 bases). The CDR3 totals 13 residues. The V gene's germline CDR1 is SEHNR and CDR2 FQNEAQ (reference sequence). V was shortened by 7 bases and J by 4 bases, with 13 bases between the two germline ends. CDR3 region: CASKGGQGTEAFF. The DNA for the CDR3 is TGTGCCAGCAAGGGGGGGCAGGGCACTGAAGCTTTCTTT.

This clone was counted between two and nine times. This chain links TRBV7-8 with TRBJ2-2, with TRBD2 matching over 7 bases. Germline CDR1 reads SGHVS; CDR2 reads FQNEAQ. The J segment lost 6 bases and the V segment lost 8 bases, leaving 12 bases of the junction unmatched. This CDR3 has 15 residues. This CDR3 is CASGSGGSFSGELFF. The CDR3 DNA is TGTGCCAGCGGCTCCGGGGGGTCTTTTTCCGGGGAGCTGTTTTTT.

J is TRBJ1-5 and V is TRBV28; 7 bases map to TRBD1. The CDR3 length is 14 residues. Trimming removed 8 bases from V and 16 bases from J; junction bases left unmatched: 20. CDR1 and CDR2 from the germline V gene are MDHEN and SYDVKM. The CDR3 protein is CASSKGTVYPSEHF. Written as DNA, the CDR3 is TGTGCCAGCTCAAAAGGGACAGTTTACCCGTCGGAACATTTT. Based on the CDR3 plus reference TRBV28 and TRBJ1-5, the full variable domain is DVKVTQSSRYLVKRTGEKVFLECVQDMDHENMFWYRQDPGLGLRLIYFSYDVKMKEKGDIPEGYSVSREKKERFSLILESASTNQTSMYLCASSKGTVYPSEHFGDGTRLSIL.

The chain employs TRBV10-3 and TRBJ1-3; no reliable D call. The V gene lost 4 bases and the J gene lost 0 bases, with 7 bases spanning the gap. Germline V gives CDR1 ENHRY, CDR2 SYGVKD. This CDR3 region has 14 residues. CDR3 bases: TGTGCCATCAGTGCACCCAGCTCTGGAAACACCATATATTTT. It codes for CAISAPSSGNTIYF.